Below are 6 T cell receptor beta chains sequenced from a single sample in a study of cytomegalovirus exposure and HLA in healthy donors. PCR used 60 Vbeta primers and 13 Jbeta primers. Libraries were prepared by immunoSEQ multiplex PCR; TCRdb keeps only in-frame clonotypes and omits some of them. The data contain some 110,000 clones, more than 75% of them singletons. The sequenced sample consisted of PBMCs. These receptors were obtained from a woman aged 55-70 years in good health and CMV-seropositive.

The CDR3 region is CASRPETSRGYTF. In DNA, the CDR3 is TGTGCCAGCAGACCTGAGACATCCCGAGGCTACACCTTC. This sequence joins TRBV2 and TRBJ1-2; no definite D call. The germline V and J ends were trimmed by 6 bases and 8 bases, with 16 bases remaining between them. The CDR3 totals 13 residues. Per germline, CDR1 SNHLY and CDR2 FYNNEI.

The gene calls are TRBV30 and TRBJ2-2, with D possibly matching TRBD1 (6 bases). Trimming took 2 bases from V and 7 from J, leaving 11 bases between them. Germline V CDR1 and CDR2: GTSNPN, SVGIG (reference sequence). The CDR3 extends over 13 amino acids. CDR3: CAWSKTGHGELFF. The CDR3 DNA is TGTGCCTGGAGTAAAACAGGGCACGGGGAGCTGTTTTTT.

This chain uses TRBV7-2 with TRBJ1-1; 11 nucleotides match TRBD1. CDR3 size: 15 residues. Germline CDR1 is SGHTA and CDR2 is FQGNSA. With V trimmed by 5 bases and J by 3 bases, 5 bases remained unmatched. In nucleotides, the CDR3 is TGTGCCAGCAGCCAATGGACAGGGGGCTACACTGAAGCTTTCTTT. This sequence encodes CASSQWTGGYTEAFF.

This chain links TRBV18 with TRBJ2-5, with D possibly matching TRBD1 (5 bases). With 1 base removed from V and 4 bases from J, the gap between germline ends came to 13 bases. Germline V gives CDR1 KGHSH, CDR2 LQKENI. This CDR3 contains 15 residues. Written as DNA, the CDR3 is TGTGCCAGCTCACCACGGGCAGGGTGGGGAGAGACCCAGTACTTC. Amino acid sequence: CASSPRAGWGETQYF.

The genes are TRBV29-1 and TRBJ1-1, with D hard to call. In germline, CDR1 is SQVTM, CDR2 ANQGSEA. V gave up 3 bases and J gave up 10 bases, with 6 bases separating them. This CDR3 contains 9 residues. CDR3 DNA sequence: TGCAGCGTTGACAGAGGAGCTTTCTTT. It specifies CSVDRGAFF.

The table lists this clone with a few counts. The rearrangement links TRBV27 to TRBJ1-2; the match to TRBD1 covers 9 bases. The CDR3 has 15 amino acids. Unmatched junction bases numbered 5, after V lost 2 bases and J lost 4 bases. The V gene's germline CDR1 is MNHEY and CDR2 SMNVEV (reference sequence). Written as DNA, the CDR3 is TGTGCCAGCAGTTTAGGGGGACAGGGTTCCTATGGCTACACCTTC. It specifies CASSLGGQGSYGYTF.